This T cell receptor (beta chain) was found in a study of blood T cell repertoires in COVID-19. For the study at large: The study drew acute and convalescent COVID-19 samples from the United States, Italy and Spain. In each case, the material was cDNA or gDNA derived from T cells, B-cell-depleted T cells, or PBMCs.

Germline V CDR1 and CDR2: SGHRS, YFSETQ. The V gene lost 5 bases and the J gene lost 3 bases, with 11 bases spanning the gap. The CDR3 loop spans 13 amino acids. Original data processing: Reference gene primers were amplified, and this amplification served to estimate nucleated cell counts. Sequencing was performed with immunoSEQ multiplex PCR; in TCRdb, only in-frame clones are kept and a portion is missing. V and J calls and clone size are copied from that table; D and trimming were computed from the DNA. The table records under 85,000 clones, around nine tenths of them present only once. This TCR was recovered from a man in his 70s with active or convalescent COVID-19. The source material was peripheral blood. This sequence joins TRBV5-1 and TRBJ1-2; perhaps TRBD1 as D (5 bases). Here the CDR3 reads CASSLGGDYGYTF. CDR3 in DNA: TGCGCCAGCAGTCTGGGAGGGGACTATGGCTACACCTTC.